This entry lists 28 T cell receptor beta chains sequenced from one sample in a study of T-cell reconstitution after alpha-beta-depleted transplantation in children. Preparation of the TCRbeta library used unique molecular identifiers. From the PCR reads, TCRdb called clonotypes with MiXCR, one entry per CDR3 protein. Of over 200,000 distinct CDR3 sequences listed, approximately 8.4% were seen once; the top ten hold 35% to 40%. The starting material was PBMCs, mostly from graft donor cells, obtained 360 days after TCRalphabeta/CD19-depleted stem cell transplant. These receptors were collected from a male patient between 2 and 15 years old who had a stem cell transplant for acute myeloid leukemia, so the T cells may come from the graft donor.

In its sample, this clonotype was seen a few times. The chain couples TRBV6-5 to TRBJ2-5; maybe TRBD2 (6 bases). The V gene lost 0 bases and the J gene lost 1 base, with 15 bases spanning the gap. Germline loops: CDR1 MNHEY, CDR2 SVGAGI. The CDR3 spans 17 residues. DNA for the CDR3: TGTGCCAGCAGTTACTCGGAGGGGTTGCGACTCCAAGAGACCCAGTACTTC. Amino acid sequence: CASSYSEGLRLQETQYF.

This chain joins TRBV6-1 and TRBJ1-1, with D uncertain. CDR3 length: 13 amino acids. Germline-derived CDR1 and CDR2 are MNHNS and SASEGT. V dropped 2 bases and J dropped 0 bases, with 4 bases sitting between them. For the CDR3, the DNA is TGTGCCAGCAGTGAATGGGTGAACACTGAAGCTTTCTTT. As protein: CASSEWVNTEAFF.

This clonotype appeared many times. The chain carries TRBV6-1 and TRBJ2-5; D uncertain. CDR1 and CDR2 (germline): MNHNS, SASEGT. This CDR3 is 13 amino acids long. Trimming pared 5 bases from V and 5 bases from J, leaving 12 bases between. Here the CDR3 DNA reads TGTGCCAGCAGTCCCTGGGCATGGGAGACCCAGTACTTC. Protein: CASSPWAWETQYF.

This clonotype was counted a few times. Here the CDR3 DNA reads TGTGCCTGGAGCGCCGGGGGCACAGATACGCAGTATTTT. Its translation is CAWSAGGTDTQYF. V usage is TRBV30 and J usage is TRBJ2-3, with a tentative D call TRBD2 (5 bases). Looked up from germline, CDR1 is GTSNPN and CDR2 is SVGIG (reference sequence). The CDR3 loop spans 13 amino acids. V was clipped by 3 bases and J by 1 base, with 8 bases between them.

This clonotype was seen a few times. The genes are TRBV7-2 and TRBJ2-7, with D tentatively TRBD1 or TRBD2 (5 bases each). This CDR3 comprises 13 residues. In germline, CDR1 is SGHTA, CDR2 FQGNSA. Trimming removed 3 bases from V and 4 bases from J, with 10 bases in between. CDR3 nucleotides: TGTGCCAGCAGCTTGGGACGGATTTACGAGCAGTACGTC. This sequence encodes CASSLGRIYEQYV.

This clonotype was found a few times. V gene TRBV20-1 combines with J gene TRBJ2-2; 8 nucleotides line up with TRBD2. Trimming took 0 bases from V and 2 from J; bases not matched to a gene: 5. The CDR3 runs to 16 residues. Germline V gene sequence: CDR1 DFQATT, CDR2 SNEGSKA (reference sequence). In DNA form, the CDR3 reads TGCAGTGCTAGAGATGGGCTAGCGGGTAACACCGGGGAGCTGTTTTTT. Its protein is CSARDGLAGNTGELFF.

The sample holds many counts of this clonotype. The chain carries TRBV11-1 and TRBJ2-3; 8 nucleotides match TRBD2. The CDR3 covers 16 residues. Looked up from germline, CDR1 is SGHAT and CDR2 is FQDESV (reference sequence). The junction had 6 bases not matched to a gene; V was cut back by 2 bases and J by 2 bases. The CDR3 reads CASSLRTSPLTDTQYF. CDR3 nucleotides: TGTGCCAGCAGCTTAAGGACTAGCCCCCTCACAGATACGCAGTATTTT.

This clonotype was observed at least ten times. The rearrangement uses TRBV20-1 and TRBJ1-1, with D perhaps matching TRBD1 (5 bases). CDR3 length equals 11 residues. Trimming cost V 5 bases and J 8 bases, with 12 bases left between them. Germline CDR1 and CDR2: DFQATT and SNEGSKA (reference sequence). The CDR3 region has the DNA TGCAGTGCTGTGAAACAGGCCGAAGCTTTCTTT. As protein: CSAVKQAEAFF.

The CDR3 coding sequence is TGCAGTGCTCGCGGACTAGCGGAACTCAGAAGGGGTAACCACAATGAGCAGTTCTTC. This codes for CSARGLAELRRGNHNEQFF. The chain has TRBV20-1 and TRBJ2-1; 10 bases match TRBD2. There are 19 residues in the CDR3. After removal of 5 bases from V and 5 bases from J, the junction contained 21 bases not matched to a gene. Germline V gene sequence: CDR1 DFQATT, CDR2 SNEGSKA (reference sequence).

This clonotype was observed a few times. V and J are TRBV28 and TRBJ2-3; 7 bases align to TRBD1. This CDR3 has 18 residues. Germline V gene lookup returns CDR1 MDHEN and CDR2 SYDVKM. V gave up 2 bases and J gave up 3 bases; unmatched junction bases: 14. The CDR3 nucleotides read TGTGCCAGCAGTTTACCACCAGGTGCCAGACAGGGAACAGATACGCAGTATTTT. Translating gives CASSLPPGARQGTDTQYF.

The table lists this clonotype with many counts. This chain connects TRBV15 to TRBJ2-5; 10 positions agree with TRBD2. The CDR3 has 18 residues. V gave up 0 bases and J gave up 3 bases; unmatched junction bases: 10. The germline V gene has CDR1 LNHNV and CDR2 YYDKDF (reference sequence). CDR3: CATSRDRRLAGFEETQYF. CDR3 nucleotides: TGTGCCACCAGCAGAGATCGGAGACTAGCGGGTTTCGAAGAGACCCAGTACTTC.

This clonotype was found a few times. The gene calls are TRBV20-1 and TRBJ2-7; the D is unclear. The CDR3 runs 12 residues. V was trimmed by 2 bases and J by 3 bases, leaving 8 bases between them. Germline V CDR1 and CDR2: DFQATT, SNEGSKA (reference sequence). The CDR3 is CSARSDIYEQYF. For the CDR3, the DNA is TGCAGTGCTAGAAGCGACATCTACGAGCAGTACTTC.

This sequence joins TRBV5-8 and TRBJ2-5, with D hard to call. Germline lookup yields CDR1 SGHTS and CDR2 YDEGEE. The V end lost 0 bases, the J end lost 5 bases, and 14 bases lay between the germline ends. This CDR3 has 15 amino acids. CDR3 DNA sequence: TGTGCCAGCAGCTTGGTTCGGATGAGAACGGAGACCCAGTACTTC. Protein sequence: CASSLVRMRTETQYF. Full variable domain (remainder filled in from reference TRBV5-8 and TRBJ2-5): EAGVTQSPTHLIKTRGQQATLRCSPISGHTSVYWYQQALGLGLQFLLWYDEGEERNRGNFPPRFSGRQFPNYSSELNVNALELEDSALYLCASSLVRMRTETQYFGPGTRLLVL.

This clonotype occurred a few times. The chain carries TRBV5-1 and TRBJ2-3, with unresolved D. Germline CDR1 reads SGHRS; CDR2 reads YFSETQ. Trimming took 5 bases from V and 4 from J, leaving 8 bases between them. There are 12 residues in the CDR3. CDR3 DNA sequence: TGCGCCAGCAGTTACCTGCCAGATACGCAGTATTTT. This gives the protein CASSYLPDTQYF.

This clonotype was seen more than once but under ten times. At one end, the junction sequence differs from germline, possibly due to a read error. This chain links TRBV6-2 or TRBV6-3 with TRBJ2-7; maybe TRBD1 (6 bases). This CDR3 region has 15 residues. Per germline, CDR1 MNHEY and CDR2 SVGEGT. In DNA form, the CDR3 reads TGTGCCAGCAGTCACTCCGGGACATCGTTTCGGGAGCAGTACTTC. Translation: CASSHSGTSFREQYF.

This clonotype came up many times. V gene TRBV6-2 or TRBV6-3 combines with J gene TRBJ2-3; TRBD2 agrees at 9 bases. The trim removed 5 bases at V and 4 bases at J, leaving 19 bases unmatched. This CDR3 region has 19 residues. The germline gives CDR1 MNHEY, CDR2 SVGEGT. DNA for the CDR3: TGTGCCAGCAGTCTACTCGGCGTTCTAGCGGGAAGTGGAGCAGATACGCAGTATTTT. It specifies CASSLLGVLAGSGADTQYF.

This clonotype was found a few times. The CDR3 nucleotides read TGTGCCAGCAGGGAGTCTACAGGGGATTGGGAGACCCAGTACTTC. As protein: CASRESTGDWETQYF. The J gene is TRBJ2-5, the V gene TRBV12-3 or TRBV12-4; 7 nucleotides agree with TRBD1. V was clipped by 6 bases and J by 5 bases; unmatched bases: 12. This CDR3 has 15 amino acids.

With respect to this clonotype: A much larger clonotype is one base distant, so this may be a read error. The chain couples TRBV5-1 to TRBJ1-1; D remains ambiguous. The germline gives CDR1 SGHRS, CDR2 YFSETQ. The CDR3 consists of 15 residues. The CDR3 region has the DNA TGCGACAGCAGCGGTAGTAAAATACCTCCAACTGAAGCTTTCTTT. As protein: CDSSGSKIPPTEAFF.

This clonotype came up a few times. The V and J genes are TRBV5-1 and TRBJ2-4; the match to TRBD1 covers 7 bases. Trimming cost V 0 bases and J 0 bases; bases outside gene matches: 3. CDR1 is SGHRS, CDR2 YFSETQ, per germline. The CDR3 extends over 16 amino acids. The CDR3 reads CASSLGDSLAKNIQYF. As DNA, the CDR3 is TGCGCCAGCAGCTTGGGGGACAGCTTAGCCAAAAACATTCAGTACTTC.

This clonotype was counted many times. The CDR3 spells CASSPWGSGEYEQYF. The CDR3, as DNA: TGTGCCAGCAGCCCCTGGGGTAGCGGCGAATACGAGCAGTACTTC. The chain employs TRBV11-1 and TRBJ2-7; D may be TRBD2 (6 bases). The CDR3 has 15 amino acids. Trimming took off 5 bases at V and 4 bases at J, with 18 bases between the two ends. Germline assignment: CDR1 SGHAT and CDR2 FQDESV (reference sequence).

This clonotype has only a few counts. The chain is built from TRBV7-2 and TRBJ2-5; D remains unclear. The V end was cut by 1 base, the J end by 4 bases, with 10 bases between. In germline, CDR1 is SGHTA, CDR2 FQGNSA. The CDR3 extends over 14 amino acids. The DNA of the CDR3 is TGTGCCAGCAGCTTAGTTGAGTTCTCAGAGACCCAGTACTTC. This sequence encodes CASSLVEFSETQYF. The full variable domain, its missing parts supplied by reference TRBV7-2 and TRBJ2-5, is GAGVSQSPSNKVTEKGKDVELRCDPISGHTALYWYRQSLGQGLEFLIYFQGNSAPDKSGLPSDRFSAERTGGSVSTLTIQRTQQEDSAVYLCASSLVEFSETQYFGPGTRLLVL.

The genes are TRBV6-2 or TRBV6-3 and TRBJ2-1; 7 nucleotides match TRBD2. The CDR3 totals 14 residues. CDR1 MNHEY and CDR2 SVGEGT come from the germline V gene. V dropped 8 bases and J dropped 1; count of bases not matched to a gene: 5. The CDR3 DNA reads as TGTGCCAGCTCGCGGGAGAGGTCCTACAATGAGCAGTTCTTC. Translating it yields CASSRERSYNEQFF.

This clonotype was observed a handful of times. The chain joins TRBV4-2 to TRBJ2-1, with D perhaps being TRBD1 or TRBD2 (5 bases each). The CDR3 extends over 15 amino acids. V lost 3 bases and J 8 bases, leaving 17 bases between the germline ends. From germline, CDR1 is LGHNA and CDR2 YNFKEQ. The CDR3, as DNA: TGTGCCAGCAGCCAGGCCCCCGGGGCGAGGGATGAGCAGTTCTTC. Amino acids: CASSQAPGARDEQFF.

This sequence joins TRBV12-3 or TRBV12-4 and TRBJ2-1; 7 nucleotides align to TRBD1. This CDR3 has 16 residues. Trimming took 6 bases from V and 2 from J; bases not matched to a gene: 10. CDR3 region: CASSKKSGGTYNEQFF. The CDR3 DNA reads as TGTGCCAGCAGCAAGAAGTCAGGGGGAACCTACAATGAGCAGTTCTTC.

This sequence joins TRBV10-3 and TRBJ1-6, with 10 positions matching TRBD1. V shed 7 bases and J 10 bases; nucleotides not matched to a gene: 7. CDR1 is ENHRY and CDR2 is SYGVKD in the germline V gene. This CDR3 has 14 amino acids. CDR3 sequence: CAITGTGDGSPLHF. In DNA form, the CDR3 reads TGTGCCATCACCGGGACAGGGGATGGATCACCCCTCCACTTT.

This clonotype was seen many times. V gene TRBV7-8 combines with J gene TRBJ2-6; D is ambiguous. Germline values: CDR1 SGHVS, CDR2 FQNEAQ. Trimming shortened V by 3 bases and J by 2 bases, and 5 bases separated the two germline ends. CDR3 length: 14 residues. The CDR3 DNA follows: TGTGCCAGCAGCTTCGGCACTGGGGCCAACGTCCTGACTTTC. This translates into CASSFGTGANVLTF.

This clonotype was observed many times. The J gene is TRBJ2-1, the V gene TRBV7-2; perhaps TRBD2 as D (6 bases). Trimming removed 0 bases from V and 2 bases from J, with 11 bases in between. The CDR3 extends over 16 amino acids. Germline assignment: CDR1 SGHTA and CDR2 FQGNSA. The CDR3 coding sequence is TGTGCCAGCAGCTTAGCCGGGACTTACCCCTACAATGAGCAGTTCTTC. It translates to CASSLAGTYPYNEQFF. Looking up the rest from reference TRBV7-2 and TRBJ2-1 gives the full variable domain: GAGVSQSPSNKVTEKGKDVELRCDPISGHTALYWYRQSLGQGLEFLIYFQGNSAPDKSGLPSDRFSAERTGGSVSTLTIQRTQQEDSAVYLCASSLAGTYPYNEQFFGPGTRLTVL.

This clonotype was counted ten times or more. V gene TRBV29-1 combines with J gene TRBJ2-1, with D unresolved. The CDR3 has 10 residues. The V gene lost 7 bases and the J gene lost 6 bases, with 7 bases spanning the gap. Germline values: CDR1 SQVTM, CDR2 ANQGSEA. The DNA for the CDR3 is TGCAGCGGACTGACCAATGAGCAGTTCTTC. The encoded protein is CSGLTNEQFF.